These T cell receptor beta chains were read from a single sample in a study of identical twins. MiXCR, applied by TCRdb to the 5' RACE reads, yields one record per CDR3 protein. The data hold approximately 230,000 distinct CDR3 sequences, with over 5% observed a single time. These data are also associated with another study on T cells expressing NK-cell markers.

Source material: CD8+ T cells sorted from blood. The receptors shown here come from a woman between 18 and 29 years old in good health. Each CDR3 is given with its conserved first and last residue. D genes are given only for firm matches. Expanded clones are given a class, and other clones once, few, many or no size at all.

>14|TRBJ1-2|-|TRBV6-1|-
CASSEHSNNYGYTF
TGTGCCAGCAGTGAACACAGTAATAACTATGGCTACACCTTC
>14|TRBJ2-1|-|TRBV5-1|few
CASSEGGPYNEQFF
TGCGCCAGCTCCGAGGGGGGCCCCTACAATGAGCAGTTCTTC
>16|TRBJ2-5|TRBD2|TRBV3-1|few
CASSHEAGVLGETQYF
TGTGCCAGCAGCCACGAAGCGGGGGTCCTAGGAGAGACCCAGTACTTC
>14|TRBJ2-7|TRBD1|TRBV4-1|few
CASSPSTGRSEQYF
TGCGCCAGCAGCCCCTCGACAGGGCGCAGCGAGCAGTACTTC
>15|TRBJ2-1|TRBD2|TRBV4-2|once
CASSSVAGGSVEQFF
TGTGCCAGCAGCAGTGTAGCGGGGGGTTCTGTTGAGCAGTTCTTC
>14|TRBJ2-7|TRBD2|TRBV7-6|few
CASSLERELDEQYF
TGTGCCAGCAGCTTAGAGCGGGAGCTCGACGAGCAGTACTTC
>16|TRBJ2-7|-|TRBV27|few
CASSASTGESSYEQYF
TGTGCCAGCAGTGCTTCGACAGGTGAAAGCTCCTACGAGCAGTACTTC
>17|TRBJ2-1|-|TRBV7-7|-
CASSLKAGSGGVNEQFF
TGTGCCAGCAGCTTAAAGGCCGGCTCCGGGGGAGTCAATGAGCAGTTCTTC
>15|TRBJ2-1|TRBD2|TRBV6-2/TRBV6-3|few
CASSFSSGGDNEQFF
TGTGCCAGCAGTTTCTCTAGCGGGGGGGACAATGAGCAGTTCTTC
>16|TRBJ1-1|-|TRBV9|-
CASSVDWRGWDTEAFF
TGTGCCAGCAGCGTAGATTGGAGGGGTTGGGATACTGAAGCTTTCTTT
>15|TRBJ1-2|TRBD1|TRBV7-6|-
CASSSPGQGFYGYTF
TGTGCCAGCAGCTCGCCGGGACAGGGGTTCTATGGCTACACCTTC
>13|TRBJ2-1|-|TRBV3-1|many
CASSHTAYNEQFF
TGTGCCAGCAGCCATACAGCCTACAATGAGCAGTTCTTC
>14|TRBJ1-5|TRBD1|TRBV10-3|-
CAISADRSNQPQHF
TGTGCCATCAGTGCGGACAGGAGTAATCAGCCCCAGCATTTT
>16|TRBJ1-6|TRBD1|TRBV7-8|many
CASSFGTGLQNSPLHF
TGTGCCAGCAGCTTCGGGACAGGGCTTCAAAATTCACCCCTCCACTTT
>12|TRBJ1-1|-|TRBV7-9|once
CASSLIPTEAFF
TGTGCCAGCAGCTTAATCCCCACTGAAGCTTTCTTT
>13|TRBJ2-1|-|TRBV27|-
CATVGGDLYEQFF
TGTGCCACCGTTGGGGGCGACTTGTATGAGCAGTTCTTC
>16|TRBJ2-3|TRBD1|TRBV27|few
CASSLIGTGGPDTQYF
TGTGCCAGCAGTTTAATCGGGACAGGGGGCCCAGATACGCAGTATTTT
>15|TRBJ2-7|-|TRBV7-9|-
CASSLGTGFRDEQYF
TGTGCCAGCAGCTTGGGTACAGGGTTCCGCGACGAGCAGTACTTC
>14|TRBJ2-7|TRBD1|TRBV6-5|-
CASSHRDRAYEQYF
TGTGCCAGCAGTCACCGGGACAGAGCCTACGAGCAGTACTTC
>11|TRBJ1-1|-|TRBV29-1|few
CSVTGSAEAFF
TGCAGCGTAACAGGGTCGGCTGAAGCTTTCTTT
>12|TRBJ1-1|-|TRBV6-6|many
CASSTNIDEAFF
TGTGCCAGCAGTACCAATATTGATGAAGCTTTCTTT
>15|TRBJ2-7|-|TRBV7-8|many
CASRRNQGPSYEQYF
TGTGCCAGCCGTCGTAACCAGGGTCCTTCCTACGAGCAGTACTTC